Listed below are T cell receptor beta chains from one sample, sequenced in a study of T cells in Graves' hyperthyroidism and ophthalmopathy. In TCRdb, the multiplex PCR reads were re-called with MiXCR into one record per CDR3 protein. The profile shows 700,000 to 950,000 distinct CDR3 sequences, around a third of them singletons. Sequenced: blood. These receptors were collected from a woman aged 40 to 50 with Graves' hyperthyroidism. Each CDR3 is given with its conserved first and last residue. Fields, in order: clone size, J gene, D gene, V gene, CDR3 protein, CDR3 DNA. The D gene is left open where the match is weak. Rows may omit the clone size; those that give it use once, few, many or a size class.

clone size: .
J gene: TRBJ2-2
D gene: TRBD1
V gene: TRBV7-2
CDR3 protein: CASSKAGTANTGELFF
CDR3 DNA: TGTGCCAGCAGCAAAGCAGGGACAGCGAACACCGGGGAGCTGTTTTTT

clone size: few
J gene: TRBJ1-3
D gene: .
V gene: TRBV7-2
CDR3 protein: CASSSQTVSGNTIYF
CDR3 DNA: TGTGCCAGCAGCTCACAGACGGTCTCTGGAAACACCATATATTTT

clone size: .
J gene: TRBJ1-1
D gene: .
V gene: TRBV20-1
CDR3 protein: CSAPVVGDTEAFF
CDR3 DNA: TGCAGTGCCCCGGTTGTGGGGGACACTGAAGCTTTCTTT

clone size: few
J gene: TRBJ1-1
D gene: .
V gene: TRBV29-1
CDR3 protein: CSVLQVNTEAFF
CDR3 DNA: TGCAGCGTGCTACAGGTGAACACTGAAGCTTTCTTT

clone size: many
J gene: TRBJ2-2
D gene: .
V gene: TRBV14
CDR3 protein: CASSHNTGELFF
CDR3 DNA: TGTGCCAGCAGCCACAACACCGGGGAGCTGTTTTTT

clone size: many
J gene: TRBJ1-2
D gene: .
V gene: TRBV9
CDR3 protein: CASSVYVNYGYTF
CDR3 DNA: TGTGCCAGCAGCGTATACGTTAACTATGGCTACACCTTC

clone size: .
J gene: TRBJ1-5
D gene: .
V gene: TRBV5-5
CDR3 protein: CASSQAFQGGSNQPQHF
CDR3 DNA: TGTGCCAGCAGCCAGGCCTTTCAAGGGGGAAGCAATCAGCCCCAGCATTTT

clone size: .
J gene: TRBJ1-2
D gene: TRBD1
V gene: TRBV11-2
CDR3 protein: CASTPGTGGDYGYTF
CDR3 DNA: TGTGCCAGCACCCCCGGGACAGGGGGCGACTATGGCTACACCTTC

clone size: many
J gene: TRBJ1-2
D gene: .
V gene: TRBV10-3
CDR3 protein: CATFGFNYGYTF
CDR3 DNA: TGTGCCACCTTCGGATTTAACTATGGCTACACCTTC

clone size: .
J gene: TRBJ1-1
D gene: .
V gene: TRBV7-3
CDR3 protein: CASSSGSWETEAFF
CDR3 DNA: TGTGCCAGCAGCTCCGGGTCTTGGGAGACTGAAGCTTTCTTT

clone size: .
J gene: TRBJ1-5
D gene: .
V gene: TRBV10-3
CDR3 protein: CAISESKGQETQHF
CDR3 DNA: TGTGCCATCAGTGAGTCAAAGGGACAAGAGACCCAGCATTTT

clone size: .
J gene: TRBJ1-4
D gene: .
V gene: TRBV5-1
CDR3 protein: CASSSGKGREDEKLFF
CDR3 DNA: TGCGCCAGCAGCTCGGGGAAAGGGAGGGAAGATGAAAAACTGTTTTTT

clone size: few
J gene: TRBJ2-5
D gene: .
V gene: TRBV5-4
CDR3 protein: CASSFLQAQETQYF
CDR3 DNA: TGTGCCAGCAGCTTTCTGCAGGCCCAAGAGACCCAGTACTTC

clone size: many
J gene: TRBJ2-2
D gene: .
V gene: TRBV7-7
CDR3 protein: CASSLAGPTGELFF
CDR3 DNA: TGTGCTAGCAGCTTAGCAGGGCCCACCGGGGAGCTGTTTTTT

clone size: few
J gene: TRBJ1-2
D gene: .
V gene: TRBV4-3
CDR3 protein: CASSQDQGGYGYTF
CDR3 DNA: TGCGCCAGCAGCCAAGATCAGGGCGGCTATGGCTACACCTTC

clone size: .
J gene: TRBJ1-5
D gene: TRBD1
V gene: TRBV11-3
CDR3 protein: CASSYGTVGDQPQRF
CDR3 DNA: TGTGCCAGCAGCTACGGGACAGTTGGGGATCAGCCCCAGCGTTTT

clone size: .
J gene: TRBJ2-7
D gene: .
V gene: TRBV29-1
CDR3 protein: CSFPGPTYEQYF
CDR3 DNA: TGCAGCTTTCCGGGTCCTACCTACGAGCAGTACTTC

clone size: .
J gene: TRBJ2-1
D gene: .
V gene: TRBV14
CDR3 protein: CASSSQSYNEQFF
CDR3 DNA: TGTGCCAGCAGCTCTCAGTCCTACAATGAGCAGTTCTTC

clone size: .
J gene: TRBJ1-1
D gene: .
V gene: TRBV6-2/TRBV6-3
CDR3 protein: CASNFRAQDEAFF
CDR3 DNA: TGTGCCAGCAACTTTCGGGCGCAGGATGAAGCTTTCTTT

clone size: .
J gene: TRBJ1-1
D gene: .
V gene: TRBV4-1
CDR3 protein: CTSSQPLQGITEAFF
CDR3 DNA: TGCACCAGCAGCCAACCACTCCAGGGAATTACTGAAGCTTTCTTT

clone size: many
J gene: TRBJ2-2
D gene: TRBD1
V gene: TRBV10-3
CDR3 protein: CAISRTGNTGELFF
CDR3 DNA: TGTGCCATCAGTAGGACAGGGAACACCGGGGAGCTGTTTTTT

clone size: many
J gene: TRBJ1-2
D gene: .
V gene: TRBV2
CDR3 protein: CASSETGNGYTF
CDR3 DNA: TGTGCCAGCAGTGAAACAGGGAATGGCTACACCTTC

clone size: few
J gene: TRBJ2-7
D gene: TRBD1
V gene: TRBV7-9
CDR3 protein: CAGDRGPYGQYF
CDR3 DNA: TGTGCCGGGGACAGGGGGCCATACGGGCAGTACTTC

clone size: many
J gene: TRBJ1-1
D gene: TRBD1
V gene: TRBV19
CDR3 protein: CASSMSGTALNTEAFF
CDR3 DNA: TGTGCCAGTAGTATGTCCGGGACAGCGCTGAACACTGAAGCTTTCTTT

clone size: many
J gene: TRBJ2-5
D gene: .
V gene: TRBV2
CDR3 protein: CASSRLVFETQYF
CDR3 DNA: TGTGCCAGCAGTCGACTAGTTTTTGAGACCCAGTACTTC

clone size: few
J gene: TRBJ2-7
D gene: .
V gene: TRBV7-9
CDR3 protein: CASSLSRDGNYEQYF
CDR3 DNA: TGTGCCAGCAGCTTAAGCCGGGACGGCAACTACGAGCAGTACTTC

clone size: .
J gene: TRBJ1-1
D gene: .
V gene: TRBV11-2
CDR3 protein: CASSPTDLNTEAFF
CDR3 DNA: TGTGCCAGCAGCCCTACCGATCTGAACACTGAAGCTTTCTTT

clone size: .
J gene: TRBJ1-1
D gene: TRBD1
V gene: TRBV20-1
CDR3 protein: CSAKGQPTEAFF
CDR3 DNA: TGCAGTGCTAAGGGACAGCCGACTGAAGCTTTCTTT

clone size: .
J gene: TRBJ1-3
D gene: .
V gene: TRBV12-3/TRBV12-4
CDR3 protein: CASSHSTVWGTVSGNTIYF
CDR3 DNA: TGTGCCAGCAGTCACTCCACGGTCTGGGGGACTGTATCGGGAAACACCATATATTTT

clone size: .
J gene: TRBJ1-2
D gene: .
V gene: TRBV7-6
CDR3 protein: CASSSGDQIYGYTF
CDR3 DNA: TGTGCCAGCAGCTCCGGGGACCAGATCTATGGCTACACCTTC

clone size: .
J gene: TRBJ1-2
D gene: TRBD1
V gene: TRBV15
CDR3 protein: CATSRGQGAYGYTF
CDR3 DNA: TGTGCCACCAGCAGAGGACAGGGGGCCTATGGCTACACCTTC

clone size: .
J gene: TRBJ1-4
D gene: .
V gene: TRBV7-2
CDR3 protein: CASGLGGLNEKLFF
CDR3 DNA: TGTGCCAGCGGCCTAGGGGGGCTTAATGAAAAACTGTTTTTT

clone size: few
J gene: TRBJ1-5
D gene: .
V gene: TRBV25-1
CDR3 protein: CASSRGSLGPQHF
CDR3 DNA: TGTGCCAGCAGTCGGGGCAGCCTAGGGCCCCAGCATTTT

clone size: .
J gene: TRBJ2-5
D gene: TRBD2
V gene: TRBV6-1
CDR3 protein: CASSPTSGGWNETQYF
CDR3 DNA: TGTGCCAGCAGCCCAACTAGCGGGGGGTGGAATGAGACCCAGTACTTC

clone size: .
J gene: TRBJ2-7
D gene: TRBD1
V gene: TRBV9
CDR3 protein: CASSPRGGTGVYEQYF
CDR3 DNA: TGTGCCAGCAGCCCAAGGGGGGGGACAGGGGTCTACGAGCAGTACTTC

clone size: .
J gene: TRBJ1-1
D gene: .
V gene: TRBV7-8
CDR3 protein: CASSQEGQENTEAFF
CDR3 DNA: TGTGCCAGCAGCCAAGAGGGTCAGGAAAACACTGAAGCTTTCTTT

clone size: .
J gene: TRBJ1-2
D gene: TRBD1
V gene: TRBV3-1
CDR3 protein: CASSHSFTGEGYTF
CDR3 DNA: TGTGCCAGCAGCCACTCCTTTACAGGGGAAGGCTACACCTTC

clone size: few
J gene: TRBJ2-5
D gene: TRBD2
V gene: TRBV15
CDR3 protein: CATSPLGSGTSEETQYF
CDR3 DNA: TGTGCCACCAGCCCACTAGGGAGCGGGACGTCTGAAGAGACCCAGTACTTC

clone size: few
J gene: TRBJ1-4
D gene: .
V gene: TRBV4-3
CDR3 protein: CASSQGEGARPEKLFF
CDR3 DNA: TGCGCCAGCAGCCAAGGGGAAGGCGCCAGGCCTGAAAAACTGTTTTTT

clone size: .
J gene: TRBJ1-4
D gene: .
V gene: TRBV7-8
CDR3 protein: CASSWTANEKLFF
CDR3 DNA: TGTGCCAGCAGCTGGACAGCTAATGAAAAACTGTTTTTT

clone size: many
J gene: TRBJ1-2
D gene: TRBD1
V gene: TRBV29-1
CDR3 protein: CSVEPDRGLGGYTF
CDR3 DNA: TGCAGCGTTGAACCCGACAGGGGGCTAGGGGGCTACACCTTC

clone size: .
J gene: TRBJ2-2
D gene: .
V gene: TRBV6-1
CDR3 protein: CASTGGGFYGELFF
CDR3 DNA: TGTGCCAGCACTGGTGGGGGGTTTTACGGGGAGCTGTTTTTT

clone size: many
J gene: TRBJ1-1
D gene: .
V gene: TRBV10-1
CDR3 protein: CASSGDHTEAFF
CDR3 DNA: TGCGCCAGCAGTGGGGACCACACTGAAGCTTTCTTT

clone size: many
J gene: TRBJ1-1
D gene: TRBD1
V gene: TRBV10-3
CDR3 protein: CAISPGQGGNTEAFF
CDR3 DNA: TGTGCCATCTCTCCGGGACAGGGAGGGAACACTGAAGCTTTCTTT

clone size: few
J gene: TRBJ2-2
D gene: .
V gene: TRBV11-3
CDR3 protein: CASSLEGGNTGELFF
CDR3 DNA: TGTGCCAGCAGCTTAGAGGGAGGAAACACCGGGGAGCTGTTTTTT

clone size: few
J gene: TRBJ2-7
D gene: TRBD1
V gene: TRBV4-1
CDR3 protein: CASSPSGQASYEQYF
CDR3 DNA: TGCGCCAGCAGCCCATCGGGACAGGCGAGCTACGAGCAGTACTTC

clone size: many
J gene: TRBJ1-6
D gene: .
V gene: TRBV7-3
CDR3 protein: CASSLWGDNSPLHF
CDR3 DNA: TGTGCCAGCAGCTTATGGGGGGACAATTCACCCCTCCACTTT

clone size: .
J gene: TRBJ2-1
D gene: .
V gene: TRBV5-6
CDR3 protein: CASSQELGPGLDNEQFF
CDR3 DNA: TGTGCCAGCAGCCAAGAATTGGGGCCCGGTTTGGACAATGAGCAGTTCTTC

clone size: many
J gene: TRBJ1-2
D gene: TRBD1
V gene: TRBV10-3
CDR3 protein: CAIAQGDLGDDYGYTF
CDR3 DNA: TGTGCCATCGCTCAGGGGGACCTGGGGGACGACTATGGCTACACCTTC

clone size: few
J gene: TRBJ2-2
D gene: .
V gene: TRBV7-2
CDR3 protein: CASSWDINTGELFF
CDR3 DNA: TGTGCCAGCAGCTGGGACATTAACACCGGGGAGCTGTTTTTT

clone size: .
J gene: TRBJ1-1
D gene: .
V gene: TRBV5-1
CDR3 protein: CASSLEWENAEAFF
CDR3 DNA: TGCGCCAGCAGCTTGGAGTGGGAAAACGCTGAAGCTTTCTTT

clone size: .
J gene: TRBJ2-7
D gene: .
V gene: TRBV7-6
CDR3 protein: CASSSLKSGLYEQYF
CDR3 DNA: TGTGCCAGCAGCTCACTCAAATCGGGGCTCTACGAGCAGTACTTC

clone size: many
J gene: TRBJ2-2
D gene: TRBD1
V gene: TRBV10-3
CDR3 protein: CAISGGTGDTGELFF
CDR3 DNA: TGTGCCATCAGTGGGGGGACAGGGGACACCGGGGAGCTGTTTTTT

clone size: .
J gene: TRBJ1-1
D gene: .
V gene: TRBV12-5
CDR3 protein: CASGLAGTMNTEAFF
CDR3 DNA: TGTGCTAGTGGTTTAGCCGGGACTATGAACACTGAAGCTTTCTTT

clone size: many
J gene: TRBJ2-5
D gene: .
V gene: TRBV19
CDR3 protein: CASSRGAQETQYF
CDR3 DNA: TGTGCCAGTAGTAGGGGTGCCCAAGAGACCCAGTACTTC

clone size: .
J gene: TRBJ1-2
D gene: TRBD1
V gene: TRBV25-1
CDR3 protein: CASSYRPTGGGYGYTF
CDR3 DNA: TGTGCCAGCAGTTACCGTCCCACAGGGGGCGGCTATGGCTACACCTTC

clone size: .
J gene: TRBJ1-5
D gene: .
V gene: TRBV7-9
CDR3 protein: CASSREWSNQPQHF
CDR3 DNA: TGTGCCAGCAGCCGCGAATGGAGCAATCAGCCCCAGCATTTT

clone size: few
J gene: TRBJ2-7
D gene: TRBD1
V gene: TRBV10-3
CDR3 protein: CASSYSGQGDYEQYF
CDR3 DNA: TGTGCCAGCAGTTACTCGGGGCAGGGGGACTACGAGCAGTACTTC

clone size: .
J gene: TRBJ1-2
D gene: .
V gene: TRBV7-3
CDR3 protein: CASSLVWGYTF
CDR3 DNA: TGTGCCAGCAGCTTAGTATGGGGCTACACCTTC

clone size: .
J gene: TRBJ2-4
D gene: .
V gene: TRBV15
CDR3 protein: CATSRDRTVDIQYF
CDR3 DNA: TGTGCCACCAGCAGAGATCGGACTGTGGACATTCAGTACTTC